This TCR beta chain was captured in a study of blood T cell repertoires in COVID-19. Study at large: The United States, Italy and Spain provided the acute and convalescent COVID-19 samples.

Assay used: immunoSEQ multiplex PCR; TCRdb lists only in-frame clones, some missing. The top ten clones hold about 1.4% of a sample with roughly 410,000 clones, 89% of them seen once. The CDR3 spans 18 residues. Per germline, CDR1 SGHNT and CDR2 YYREEE (reference sequence). V was clipped by 6 bases and J by 0 bases; unmatched bases: 12. A few counts support this clone. V is TRBV5-4 and J is TRBJ2-3; TRBD2 agrees at 11 bases. Sequencing input: peripheral blood. The sequence was collected from a woman aged 40 to 50 with COVID-19, enrolled during active disease. The CDR3 DNA follows: TGTGCCAGCAATCTAGCGGGGGGACAAAGATTTAGCACAGATACGCAGTATTTT. Amino acids: CASNLAGGQRFSTDTQYF.